This TCR beta chain was sequenced during a study of chemoradiotherapy in HPV16-positive cancers. Sequenced by immunoSEQ multiplex PCR; TCRdb stores in-frame clones only, minus some. The sample carries tens of thousands of clones, 84% recorded once. Study-wide points: Better recurrence-free survival went with HPV-responsive T-cell expansion in HPV16-positive patients.

About this clone itself: Its antigen is currently unknown.

The input for sequencing was blood, taken from a patient who underwent chemoradiotherapy. The receptor comes from a human donor with HPV-associated anogenital cancer.

The CDR3 coding sequence is TGTGCCTGGAGTGTACGTCAAGAGACCCAGTACTTC. Its translation is CAWSVRQETQYF. V usage is TRBV30 and J usage is TRBJ2-5; D ambiguous. There are 12 residues in the CDR3. The V gene's germline CDR1 is GTSNPN and CDR2 SVGIG (reference sequence). Trimming removed 0 bases at V and 2 bases at J, with 4 bases between.